The 23 T cell receptor beta chains reported below all come from one sample, sequenced in a study of radiotherapy plus CTLA-4 blockade in lung cancer (dated by TCRdb to between 2018 and 2020). The method was the immunoSEQ multiplex PCR assay. TCRdb limited this immuneACCESS table to in-frame rearrangements with V and J called. A share of clones is missing; checked studies link under half to unresolved V genes, and the rest is unexplained. Here the sample has tens of thousands of clones; less than 75% occur a single time. Roughly 4.5% of the sample goes to the ten largest clones. Sequencing was performed on peripheral blood, taken from a patient treated with radiotherapy plus ipilimumab. All receptors derive from a human donor with non-small cell lung cancer whose response to radiotherapy plus ipilimumab could not be evaluated.

The rearrangement uses TRBV5-1 and TRBJ2-3, with 9 bases identical to TRBD1. This CDR3 has 15 amino acids. CDR1 and CDR2 (germline): SGHRS, YFSETQ. V was pared by 5 bases and J by 2 bases, with 6 bases of the junction left unmatched. CDR3 coding DNA: TGCGCCAGCAGGAGACAGGGGGAGCCCACAGATACGCAGTATTTT. Encoded protein: CASRRQGEPTDTQYF.

The chain has TRBV6-1 and TRBJ2-7; D is perhaps TRBD2 (5 bases). Germline CDR1 is MNHNS and CDR2 is SASEGT. V lost 8 bases and J lost 3, with 8 bases in between. The CDR3 covers 11 residues. CDR3 loop: CASRSGYEQYF. The CDR3 DNA is TGTGCCAGCCGAAGCGGCTACGAGCAGTACTTC.

This chain uses TRBV27 with TRBJ1-2; 9 bases align to TRBD1. Germline V lookup: CDR1 MNHEY, CDR2 SMNVEV (reference sequence). CDR3 length equals 15 residues. With V trimmed by 3 bases and J by 8 bases, 10 bases remained unmatched. The CDR3 protein is CASSFANRGRGGYTF. CDR3 coding DNA: TGTGCCAGCAGTTTTGCCAACAGGGGGCGTGGGGGCTACACCTTC.

Only a few counts were recorded for this clone. This rearrangement joins TRBV6-6 to TRBJ2-7, with D tentatively TRBD1 (6 bases). Trimming took 0 bases from V and 1 from J, leaving 10 bases between them. The CDR3 spans 15 residues. The germline V gene encodes CDR1 MNHNY and CDR2 SVGAGI (reference sequence). The DNA for the CDR3 is TGTGCCAGCAGTTACTCGGACAGCGGTTCCTACGAGCAGTACTTC. Amino acids: CASSYSDSGSYEQYF.

The genes are TRBV11-2 and TRBJ1-3; D not resolved. Trimming removed 5 bases from V and 0 bases from J, with 8 bases in between. This CDR3 contains 14 residues. CDR1 SGHAT and CDR2 FQNNGV come from the germline V gene. The CDR3 sequence is CASSPPNSGNTIYF. For the CDR3, the DNA is TGTGCCAGCAGCCCCCCTAACTCTGGAAACACCATATATTTT.

The table lists this clone with a few counts. The chain uses TRBV28 and TRBJ1-5; D ambiguous. The CDR3 spans 13 residues. The ends were cut back, 7 bases at V and 7 bases at J, with 14 bases in the middle. Per the germline V gene, CDR1 is MDHEN and CDR2 is SYDVKM. In DNA, the CDR3 is TGTGCCAGCACCCCTTCCGTCAGGCAGCCCCAGCATTTT. Its translation is CASTPSVRQPQHF.

The chain links TRBV18 to TRBJ2-6; a weak D match, TRBD2 (6 bases). CDR1 and CDR2 (germline): KGHSH, LQKENI. The CDR3 has 16 residues. Trimming shortened V by 0 bases and J by 5 bases, and 11 bases separated the two germline ends. The CDR3 is CASSPPGGSRANVLTF. CDR3 DNA sequence: TGTGCCAGCTCACCACCTGGAGGGTCGAGGGCCAACGTCCTGACTTTC.

The CDR3: CASSSQGVGYTF. In nucleotides, the CDR3 is TGTGCCAGCAGTTCACAGGGGGTCGGCTACACCTTC. The chain links TRBV7-9 to TRBJ1-2, with 8 positions matching TRBD1. Germline-derived CDR1 and CDR2 are SEHNR and FQNEAQ (reference sequence). J gave up 8 bases and V 6 bases, and 5 bases lay outside the gene matches. The CDR3 sequence is 12 residues long.

The sample holds one count of this clone. This chain connects TRBV30 to TRBJ2-1, with D possibly TRBD2 on 5 matching bases. Deletions cut 0 bases from V and 8 bases from J, with 11 bases between. This CDR3 is 13 amino acids long. The V gene's germline CDR1 is GTSNPN and CDR2 SVGIG (reference sequence). CDR3 nucleotide sequence: TGTGCCTGGAGTGTACTGCGCGGGCATGAGCAGTTCTTC. Translated: CAWSVLRGHEQFF.

This clone was observed a few times. The chain employs TRBV29-1 and TRBJ2-3, with D possibly matching TRBD2 (6 bases). The CDR3 is 15 residues long. The germline CDR1 and CDR2 sequences are SQVTM and ANQGSEA. The V gene lost 8 bases and the J gene lost 0 bases, with 18 bases spanning the gap. For the CDR3, the DNA is TGCAGCTCCTTAGCGGAACCCTCTAGCACAGATACGCAGTATTTT. It specifies CSSLAEPSSTDTQYF.

On this clone itself: The junction does not match germline at one end; this may be a read error. The chain employs TRBV19 and TRBJ2-1, with a weak D call TRBD2 (6 bases). This CDR3 spans 15 amino acids. The V gene's germline CDR1 is LNHDA and CDR2 SQIVND (reference sequence). The CDR3 DNA sequence: TGTGCCAGTAGTCCCATTGGCCGGGAGTACAATGGGCAGTTCTTC. It codes for CASSPIGREYNGQFF.

The chain combines TRBV5-4 with TRBJ1-2, with 7 bases lining up with TRBD1. The CDR3 is made up of 14 amino acids. V trimming: 0 bases; J trimming: 6 bases; junction bases outside the gene matches: 5. Per germline, CDR1 SGHNT and CDR2 YYREEE (reference sequence). The CDR3 spells CASSLDRGGDGYTF. CDR3 coding DNA: TGTGCCAGCAGCTTGGACAGGGGAGGTGATGGCTACACCTTC.

This clone came up a few times. The rearrangement uses TRBV6-1 and TRBJ2-7, with 7 bases lining up with TRBD2. The CDR3 has 17 amino acids. V shed 1 base and J 2 bases; nucleotides not matched to a gene: 11. Germline V gene sequence: CDR1 MNHNS, CDR2 SASEGT. The CDR3, as DNA: TGTGCCAGCAGTGAAGATTTACGCGCGGGGGTCCCCTACGAGCAGTACTTC. It yields the protein CASSEDLRAGVPYEQYF.

The chain combines TRBV7-2 with TRBJ1-5, with D possibly TRBD1 on 6 matching bases. This CDR3 has 14 amino acids. V lost 5 bases and J lost 6, with 14 bases in between. Germline CDR1 reads SGHTA; CDR2 reads FQGNSA. The CDR3 DNA reads TGTGCCAGCAGCCCCGGGACACCCGGTCAGCCCCAGCATTTT. Its protein product is CASSPGTPGQPQHF.

This clone was found once. This chain links TRBV21-1 with TRBJ2-2; TRBD2, the table's D call, lacks a check against the DNA. TRBV21-1 is noted as a pseudogene. The CDR3 runs 15 residues. In DNA, the CDR3 is TGTGCCAGCCCCCTACGGGTAGCAGACACCGGGGAGCTGTTTTTT. Its translation is CASPLRVADTGELFF.

This rearrangement joins TRBV18 to TRBJ2-5; 7 nucleotides agree with TRBD1. This CDR3 has 15 residues. Germline-derived CDR1 and CDR2 are KGHSH and LQKENI. The V and J ends lost 1 base and 2 bases, in that order; junction bases with no gene match: 4. CDR3 bases: TGTGCCAGCTCACCACTTCCGGGACAGCAAGAGACCCAGTACTTC. It encodes CASSPLPGQQETQYF.

V is TRBV14 and J is TRBJ2-7; 11 bases match TRBD2. V was pared by 6 bases and J by 7 bases, with 14 bases of the junction left unmatched. Germline assignment: CDR1 SGHDN and CDR2 FVKESK. This CDR3 is 16 amino acids long. The CDR3 sequence: CASREGGTSGFREQYF. CDR3 coding DNA: TGTGCCAGCAGAGAGGGCGGGACTAGCGGTTTTCGGGAGCAGTACTTC.

The V and J genes are TRBV20-1 and TRBJ2-5; D is undetermined. The CDR3 has 10 amino acids. V lost 8 bases, J lost 0 bases, and 4 bases lay in between. Germline CDR1 reads DFQATT; CDR2 reads SNEGSKA (reference sequence). The CDR3 DNA sequence: TGCAGTCCGTACCAAGAGACCCAGTACTTC. Translating gives CSPYQETQYF.

This rearrangement joins TRBV5-1 to TRBJ2-3; 8 bases fit TRBD1. The CDR3 covers 15 residues. The germline gives CDR1 SGHRS, CDR2 YFSETQ. Trimming took 3 bases from V and 4 from J; bases not matched to a gene: 7. CDR3 nucleotides: TGCGCCAGCAGCTACCGGACAGGGAAGGCAGATACGCAGTATTTT. Protein product: CASSYRTGKADTQYF.

The rearrangement links TRBV6-1 to TRBJ1-2; maybe TRBD1 (5 bases). V was trimmed by 4 bases and J by 5 bases, leaving 11 bases between them. The CDR3 is 13 amino acids. Germline CDR1 MNHNS, CDR2 SASEGT. The DNA of the CDR3 is TGTGCCAGCAGTGTGGAGGGGCAGTATGGCTACACCTTC. Its translation: CASSVEGQYGYTF.

V gene TRBV2 combines with J gene TRBJ2-1, with 11 nucleotides matching TRBD2. The J segment lost 6 bases and the V segment lost 4 bases, leaving 5 bases of the junction unmatched. Germline V gene data show CDR1 as SNHLY and CDR2 as FYNNEI. The CDR3 runs to 15 residues. The CDR3 sequence is CASSARLAGGNEQFF. CDR3 DNA: TGTGCCAGCAGTGCTCGTCTAGCGGGAGGCAATGAGCAGTTCTTC.

This clone has just a few counts. The V gene is TRBV5-1, the J gene TRBJ1-3, with D perhaps matching TRBD1 (5 bases). Trimming took 4 bases from V and 4 from J, leaving 15 bases between them. The CDR3 is 15 residues long. Germline loops: CDR1 SGHRS, CDR2 YFSETQ. CDR3 residues: CASSPYGGEGNTIYF. The CDR3 nucleotides are TGCGCCAGCAGCCCATACGGGGGGGAAGGAAACACCATATATTTT.

This clone came up a few times. V is TRBV7-2 and J is TRBJ2-2, with TRBD1 matching over 11 bases. V gave up 4 bases and J gave up 9 bases; unmatched junction bases: 7. This CDR3 spans 15 amino acids. In germline, CDR1 is SGHTA, CDR2 FQGNSA. CDR3 amino acids: CASSSRTGGYRELFF. CDR3 DNA sequence: TGTGCCAGCAGCTCCAGGACAGGGGGCTATCGGGAGCTGTTTTTT.